This paragraph covers one T cell receptor (beta chain) sequence. The data belong to a study of cytomegalovirus exposure and HLA in healthy donors. The primer mix had 60 Vbeta and 13 Jbeta primers. Sequencing was performed with immunoSEQ multiplex PCR; in TCRdb, only in-frame clones are kept and a portion is missing. The sample has about 85,000 clones; 75% to 90% are singletons. This CDR3 is 16 amino acids long. Trimming cost V 4 bases and J 6 bases, with 17 bases left between them. Germline CDR1 and CDR2: SGHTS and YDEGEE. The material sequenced was PBMCs. The TCR originated in a man aged 50 or older in good health and CMV-seropositive. The chain couples TRBV5-8 to TRBJ1-6, with D tentatively TRBD1 (6 bases). The CDR3 spells CASSREGEPANSPLHF. The DNA for the CDR3 is TGTGCCAGCAGCCGGGAGGGGGAACCTGCTAATTCACCCCTCCACTTT.